This record looks at one TCR beta chain sequence and its context. No antigen is known for it. MiXCR, applied by TCRdb to the reads, yields one record per CDR3 protein. The sample contains roughly 500,000 distinct CDR3 sequences, about 39% of which appear only once. This entry comes from a study of T cell repertoires in cytomegalovirus infection. This CDR3 spans 15 amino acids. V was clipped by 5 bases and J by 0 bases; unmatched bases: 1. CDR1 and CDR2 (germline): SEHNR, FQNEAQ (reference sequence). This receptor was obtained from a human donor in good health (CMV status not recorded). Some clones in this sample may be carry-over from other donors' samples. The sample in question was cultured PBMCs, obtained from culture after CMV antigen stimulation. The chain couples TRBV7-9 to TRBJ2-7, with TRBD2 identical over 13 bases. As DNA, the CDR3 is TGTGCCAGCAGCGGACTAGCGGGGGCCTCCTACGAGCAGTACTTC. Protein sequence: CASSGLAGASYEQYF.